This T cell receptor beta chain is from a study of blood T cell repertoires in COVID-19. Study-level information: Italy, Spain and the United States were the sources of the convalescent and acute COVID-19 samples. The analysed material was cDNA or gDNA that came from T cells, B-cell-depleted T cells, or PBMCs.

Methods used by the authors: Reference gene primer amplification gave estimated nucleated cell counts. Profiled with immunoSEQ multiplex PCR; TCRdb holds only in-frame clones, not every one. The V and J calls and clone size were taken over from that table, and D and trimming were inferred from the DNA. The repertoire holds about 63,000 clones, with around 88% as singletons. Trimming shortened V by 7 bases and J by 2 bases, and 14 bases separated the two germline ends. Germline-derived CDR1 and CDR2 are ENHRY and SYGVKD. This CDR3 has 14 residues. The receptor comes from an elderly woman with acute or convalescent COVID-19. The material sequenced was peripheral blood. The chain links TRBV10-3 to TRBJ1-1; D perhaps matches TRBD1 (5 bases). The DNA of the CDR3 is TGTGCCATCAACGGGGGGGGAGGTAACACTGAAGCTTTCTTT. It specifies CAINGGGGNTEAFF.